The rows below give T cell receptor beta chains drawn from one sample of a study of T cell changes during pregnancy in multiple sclerosis. Clones were read by immunoSEQ multiplex PCR, and TCRdb kept only the in-frame ones, dropping some. The data show about 54,000 clones, about nine tenths seen once. The sequences come from peripheral blood, collected after pregnancy. The receptors come from a female donor in good health, enrolled as a control in a pregnancy study. CDR3s include the opening cysteine and the closing phenylalanine or tryptophan. D genes are given only for firm matches. Not all rows give a size; the values are once, few, many and, for expanded clones, a class.

V	J	size	D	CDR3	DNA
TRBV27	TRBJ1-6	NA	TRBD1	CASSLRLGETGVSPLHF	TGTGCCAGCAGTTTAAGGTTGGGTGAGACAGGGGTTTCACCCCTCCACTTT
TRBV18	TRBJ2-7	NA	NA	CASSRDGTSYEQYF	TGTGCCAGCTCCCGGGACGGGACTTCCTACGAGCAGTACTTC
TRBV6-6	TRBJ2-7	NA	NA	CASSRSYEQYF	TGTGCCAGCAGTCGGTCCTACGAGCAGTACTTC
TRBV2	TRBJ1-2	NA	NA	CASTTANYGYTF	TGTGCCAGCACTACAGCTAACTATGGCTACACCTTC
TRBV7-9	TRBJ1-4	NA	NA	CASSLGGANEKLFF	TGTGCCAGCAGCTTGGGGGGGGCAAATGAAAAACTGTTTTTT
TRBV6-5	TRBJ2-7	NA	NA	CASSRDNSYEQYF	TGTGCCAGCAGCCGGGACAACTCCTACGAGCAGTACTTC
TRBV7-9	TRBJ2-7	NA	NA	CASSLALRFSSYEQYF	TGTGCCAGCAGCTTAGCGCTGAGGTTTTCCTCCTACGAGCAGTACTTC
TRBV21-1	TRBJ2-6	NA	NA	CASSNAGDSGANVLTF	TGTGCCAGCAGCAATGCAGGGGACTCTGGGGCCAACGTCCTGACTTTC
TRBV5-1	TRBJ1-4	NA	TRBD1	CASSLLGTANEKLFF	TGCGCCAGCAGCTTGTTGGGGACAGCTAATGAAAAACTGTTTTTT
TRBV28	TRBJ2-7	NA	NA	CASSLSETYEQYF	TGTGCCAGCAGTTTATCAGAGACTTACGAGCAGTACTTC
TRBV18	TRBJ1-4	NA	NA	CASSPPDSNEKLFF	TGTGCCAGCTCACCTCCGGACAGCAATGAAAAACTGTTTTTT
TRBV9	TRBJ2-3	NA	NA	CASSVGAGSTDTQYF	TGTGCCAGCAGCGTAGGTGCGGGAAGCACAGATACGCAGTATTTT
TRBV5-1	TRBJ2-3	NA	NA	CASSLASPDTQYF	TGCGCCAGCAGCTTGGCCTCTCCAGATACGCAGTATTTT
TRBV4-3	TRBJ1-6	NA	TRBD1	CASSLGQGAENSPLHF	TGCGCCAGCAGCCTCGGCCAGGGGGCGGAAAATTCACCCCTCCACTTT
TRBV30	TRBJ2-1	NA	NA	CAWTGSNEQFF	TGTGCCTGGACTGGGAGTAATGAGCAGTTCTTC
TRBV2	TRBJ2-3	NA	NA	CASSVGDTQYF	TGTGCCAGCAGTGTCGGGGATACGCAGTATTTT
TRBV7-9	TRBJ2-7	NA	TRBD2	CASSLAGGKVYEQYF	TGTGCCAGCAGCTTAGCGGGGGGGAAGGTCTACGAGCAGTACTTC
TRBV7-7	TRBJ2-3	NA	TRBD2	CASSPLAGRRTDTQYF	TGTGCTAGCAGCCCTCTAGCGGGGCGCCGCACAGATACGCAGTATTTT
TRBV5-1	TRBJ2-2	NA	TRBD2	CASSLSVGGAAGELFF	TGCGCCAGCAGCTTGTCCGTCGGGGGGGCCGCCGGGGAGCTGTTTTTT
TRBV23-1	TRBJ2-5	NA	NA	CASSIKETQYF	TGCGCCAGCAGCATCAAAGAGACCCAGTACTTC
TRBV5-1	TRBJ2-5	NA	NA	CASSPGTQSQETQYF	TGCGCCAGCAGCCCTGGGACACAATCTCAAGAGACCCAGTACTTC
TRBV27	TRBJ2-3	NA	NA	CASRRSRGAGDTQYF	TGTGCCAGCAGACGCAGCAGGGGGGCCGGGGATACGCAGTATTTT
TRBV2	TRBJ2-1	NA	TRBD2	CASSAAGGWYEQFF	TGTGCCAGCAGTGCAGCGGGGGGGTGGTATGAGCAGTTCTTC
TRBV20-1	TRBJ1-2	NA	TRBD1	CSARGDRVPTF	TGCAGTGCTAGAGGGGACAGGGTACCCACCTTC
TRBV15	TRBJ1-1	NA	NA	CATSREVQSQAFF	TGTGCCACCAGCAGAGAAGTCCAGTCTCAAGCTTTCTTT
TRBV21-1	TRBJ1-2	NA	NA	CASSGRTGDYGYTF	TGTGCCAGCAGCGGAAGGACGGGGGACTATGGCTACACCTTC
TRBV27	TRBJ1-5	few	NA	CASSLYGAQGGWPQHF	TGTGCCAGCAGTTTATATGGAGCGCAGGGAGGTTGGCCCCAGCATTTT
TRBV4-1	TRBJ2-7	NA	TRBD1	CASSQGETGGFYEQYF	TGCGCCAGCAGCCAAGGCGAGACAGGGGGCTTCTACGAGCAGTACTTC
TRBV7-2	TRBJ1-1	NA	TRBD1	CASSWDRPSEAFF	TGTGCCAGCAGCTGGGACAGGCCAAGCGAGGCTTTCTTT
TRBV7-9	TRBJ2-3	NA	NA	CASSFMRGDTQYF	TGTGCCAGCAGTTTCATGCGGGGAGATACGCAGTATTTT
TRBV5-1	TRBJ2-7	NA	NA	CASSFGTGQLYEQYF	TGCGCCAGCAGCTTTGGAACGGGACAACTCTACGAGCAGTACTTC
TRBV27	TRBJ1-1	NA	NA	CASSSLPTSYRTEAFF	TGTGCCAGCAGTTCCCTCCCAACATCTTACAGGACTGAAGCTTTCTTT
TRBV7-6	TRBJ1-1	NA	TRBD1	CASSLDRGSDTEAFF	TGTGCCAGCAGCTTAGACAGGGGGTCTGACACTGAAGCTTTCTTT
TRBV28	TRBJ2-3	NA	NA	CASSQTYSTDTQYF	TGTGCCAGCAGTCAGACATATAGCACAGATACGCAGTATTTT
TRBV7-2	TRBJ1-3	NA	NA	CASSHPEKDHSGNTIYF	TGTGCCAGCAGCCACCCGGAGAAAGACCACTCTGGAAACACCATATATTTT
TRBV13	TRBJ2-7	NA	TRBD2	CASSSFSGISYEQYF	TGTGCCAGCAGCTCCTTCAGCGGGATCTCCTACGAGCAGTACTTC
TRBV6-6	TRBJ1-2	few	TRBD1	CASSSTGDYGYTF	TGTGCCAGCAGTTCTACAGGGGACTATGGCTACACCTTC
TRBV2	TRBJ1-1	NA	NA	CASSAPSNYANTEAFF	TGTGCCAGCAGCGCCCCCAGTAACTACGCGAACACTGAAGCTTTCTTT
TRBV5-8	TRBJ1-1	NA	NA	CASRPWGMGGEGEAFF	TGTGCCAGCCGACCGTGGGGGATGGGGGGAGAGGGTGAAGCTTTCTTT
TRBV5-8	TRBJ1-2	few	NA	CASSLQVTYGYTF	TGTGCCAGCAGCTTGCAGGTCACCTATGGCTACACCTTC
TRBV9	TRBJ1-2	NA	NA	CASSVATGVYGYTF	TGTGCCAGCAGCGTAGCTACGGGAGTCTATGGCTACACCTTC
TRBV19	TRBJ1-5	NA	TRBD1	CASSTGGRQPQHF	TGTGCCAGTAGTACAGGGGGAAGGCAGCCCCAGCATTTT
TRBV7-9	TRBJ1-6	NA	NA	CASSPYGAGILNSPLHF	TGTGCCAGCAGCCCTTATGGGGCAGGTATCCTTAATTCACCCCTCCACTTT
TRBV4-2	TRBJ1-2	NA	NA	CASSTQGGTLANYGYTF	TGTGCCAGCAGTACCCAAGGAGGGACCCTAGCTAACTATGGCTACACCTTC
TRBV5-1	TRBJ2-1	NA	NA	CASSLGGRNEQFF	TGCGCCAGCAGCTTGGGGGGCAGGAATGAGCAGTTCTTC
TRBV6-5	TRBJ2-7	NA	TRBD2	CASSPRGGSRYEQYF	TGTGCCAGCAGTCCCCGGGGCGGGAGTCGATACGAGCAGTACTTC
TRBV28	TRBJ1-1	NA	NA	CASSPWTTNTEAFF	TGTGCCAGCAGTCCTTGGACAACGAACACTGAAGCTTTCTTT
TRBV7-2	TRBJ1-4	once	NA	CASSLVGGRGEKLFF	TGTGCCAGCAGCTTAGTCGGGGGGCGCGGTGAAAAACTGTTTTTT
TRBV6-1	TRBJ1-5	NA	NA	CASSGNRNQPQHF	TGTGCCAGCAGTGGTAACAGGAATCAGCCCCAGCATTTT